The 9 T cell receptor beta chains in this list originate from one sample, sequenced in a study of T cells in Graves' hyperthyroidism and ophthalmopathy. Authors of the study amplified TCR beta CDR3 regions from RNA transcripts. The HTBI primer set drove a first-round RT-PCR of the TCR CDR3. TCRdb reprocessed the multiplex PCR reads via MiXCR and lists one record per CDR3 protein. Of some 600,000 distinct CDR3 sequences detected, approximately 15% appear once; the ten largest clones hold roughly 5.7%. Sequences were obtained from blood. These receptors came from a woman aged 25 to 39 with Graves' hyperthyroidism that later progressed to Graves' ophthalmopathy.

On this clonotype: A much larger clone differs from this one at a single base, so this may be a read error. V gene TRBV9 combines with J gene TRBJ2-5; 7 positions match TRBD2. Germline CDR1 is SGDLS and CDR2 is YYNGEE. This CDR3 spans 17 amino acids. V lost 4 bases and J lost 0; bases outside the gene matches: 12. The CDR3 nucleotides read TGTGCCAGCAGCCTTCAGGCAGAGGGAGGGAACCAAGAGACCCAGTACTTC. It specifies CASSLQAEGGNQETQYF. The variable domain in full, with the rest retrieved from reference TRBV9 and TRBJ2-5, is DSGVTQTPKHLITATGQRVTLRCSPRSGDLSVYWYQQSLDQGLQFLIQYYNGEERAKGNILERFSAQQFPDLHSELNLSSLELGDSALYFCASSLQAEGGNQETQYFGPGTRLLVL.

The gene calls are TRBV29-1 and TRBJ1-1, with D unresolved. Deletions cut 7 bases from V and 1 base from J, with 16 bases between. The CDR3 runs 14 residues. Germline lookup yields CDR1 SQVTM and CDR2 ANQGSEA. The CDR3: CSAYDRRKNTEAFF. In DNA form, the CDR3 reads TGCAGCGCCTACGATCGCCGGAAGAACACTGAAGCTTTCTTT.

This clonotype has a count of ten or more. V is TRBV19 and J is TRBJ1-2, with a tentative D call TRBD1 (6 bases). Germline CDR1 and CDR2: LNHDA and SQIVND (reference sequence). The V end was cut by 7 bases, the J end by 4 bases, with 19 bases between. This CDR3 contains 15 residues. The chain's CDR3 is CASTLLRGAGYGYTF. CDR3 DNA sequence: TGTGCCAGTACTCTCCTGCGGGGGGCAGGCTATGGCTACACCTTC.

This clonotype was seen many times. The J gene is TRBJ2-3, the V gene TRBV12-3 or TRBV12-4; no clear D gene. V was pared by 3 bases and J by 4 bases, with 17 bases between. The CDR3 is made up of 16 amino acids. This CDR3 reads CASSFSWGSRADTQYF. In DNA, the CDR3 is TGTGCCAGCAGTTTCAGCTGGGGAAGTAGAGCAGATACGCAGTATTTT.

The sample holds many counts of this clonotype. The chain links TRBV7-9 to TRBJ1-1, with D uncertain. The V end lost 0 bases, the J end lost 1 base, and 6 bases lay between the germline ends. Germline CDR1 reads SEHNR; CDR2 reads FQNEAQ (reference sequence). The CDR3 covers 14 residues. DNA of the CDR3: TGTGCCAGCAGCTTAGCCTCGTCGAACACTGAAGCTTTCTTT. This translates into CASSLASSNTEAFF.

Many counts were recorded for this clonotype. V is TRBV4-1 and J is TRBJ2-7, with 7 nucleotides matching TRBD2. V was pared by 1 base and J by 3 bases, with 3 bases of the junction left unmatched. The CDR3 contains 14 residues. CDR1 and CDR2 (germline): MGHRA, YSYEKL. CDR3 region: CASSQAERDYEQYF. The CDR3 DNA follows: TGCGCCAGCAGCCAAGCCGAGCGGGACTACGAGCAGTACTTC.

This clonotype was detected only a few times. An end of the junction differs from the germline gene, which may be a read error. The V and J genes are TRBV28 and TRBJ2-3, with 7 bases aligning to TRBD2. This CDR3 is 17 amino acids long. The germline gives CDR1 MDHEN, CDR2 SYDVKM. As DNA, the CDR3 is TGTGCCAGCAGTCTCGGTGGCGGGAGTCAGCCCACAAATACGCAGTATTTT. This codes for CASSLGGGSQPTNTQYF.

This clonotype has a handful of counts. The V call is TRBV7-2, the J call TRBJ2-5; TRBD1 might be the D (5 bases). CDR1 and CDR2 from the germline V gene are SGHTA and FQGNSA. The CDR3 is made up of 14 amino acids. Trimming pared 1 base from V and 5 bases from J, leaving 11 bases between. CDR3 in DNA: TGTGCCAGCAGCTTAGTAACAGGCTTCGAGACCCAGTACTTC. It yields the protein CASSLVTGFETQYF.

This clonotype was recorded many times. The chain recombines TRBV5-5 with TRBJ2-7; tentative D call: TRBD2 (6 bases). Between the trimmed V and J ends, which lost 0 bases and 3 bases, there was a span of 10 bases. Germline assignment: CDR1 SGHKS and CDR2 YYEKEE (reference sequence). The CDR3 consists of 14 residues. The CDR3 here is CASSLEPGLYEQYF. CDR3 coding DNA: TGTGCCAGCAGCTTGGAACCGGGACTCTACGAGCAGTACTTC.